The 16 T cell receptor beta chains listed next were all sequenced from one sample in a study of T cell responses to AZD1222 COVID-19 vaccine. TCRdb's copy holds only in-frame clones and misses some; the assay was immunoSEQ multiplex PCR. The data hold about 110,000 clones, with roughly 86% observed a single time. Sequencing used peripheral blood, obtained 28 days after the second AZD1222 dose. The origin of the receptors is an adult who received the AZD1222 COVID-19 vaccine.

This clone was observed a single time. The chain uses TRBV2 and TRBJ2-1; 8 bases are a match to TRBD2. The trim removed 6 bases at V and 1 base at J, leaving 5 bases unmatched. The CDR3 covers 15 residues. In germline, CDR1 is SNHLY, CDR2 FYNNEI. In DNA form, the CDR3 reads TGTGCCAGCAGCGTTACTAGCGGTTCCTACAATGAGCAGTTCTTC. Encoded protein: CASSVTSGSYNEQFF.

This sequence joins TRBV12-3 or TRBV12-4 and TRBJ2-3; the match to TRBD1 covers 7 bases. The V gene end was trimmed by 6 bases and the J gene end by 4 bases; junction bases not matched to a gene: 4. The CDR3 spans 13 residues. The CDR3, as DNA: TGTGCCAGCAGCACAGGGGCCGCAGATACGCAGTATTTT. Amino acid sequence: CASSTGAADTQYF.

This chain connects TRBV7-6 to TRBJ1-1; no clear D gene. Per the germline V gene, CDR1 is SGHVS and CDR2 is FNYEAQ. The V end was cut by 3 bases, the J end by 0 bases, with 5 bases between. This CDR3 region has 13 residues. CDR3 DNA sequence: TGTGCCAGCAGCTTCGGTATGAACACTGAAGCTTTCTTT. Amino acid sequence: CASSFGMNTEAFF.

The genes are TRBV6-1 and TRBJ2-7, with D uncertain. This CDR3 comprises 12 residues. Germline V lookup: CDR1 MNHNS, CDR2 SASEGT. V shed 2 bases and J shed 3 bases, with 5 bases lying between them. The DNA for the CDR3 is TGTGCCAGCAGTGAAACTCGCTACGAGCAGTACTTC. This sequence encodes CASSETRYEQYF.

The chain carries TRBV29-1 and TRBJ2-5, with D hard to call. CDR1 and CDR2 (germline): SQVTM, ANQGSEA. The length of the CDR3 is 11 residues. Trimming cost V 4 bases and J 3 bases, with 6 bases left between them. This CDR3 is CSVVPEETQYF. The CDR3 DNA is TGCAGCGTTGTTCCGGAAGAGACCCAGTACTTC.

Only one count was recorded for this clone. Here the CDR3 reads CASSVEGLASPDTQYF. In nucleotides, the CDR3 is TGTGCCAGCAGCGTAGAGGGACTAGCCAGTCCAGATACGCAGTATTTT. The chain carries TRBV9 and TRBJ2-3, with 9 nucleotides matching TRBD2. Trimming removed 0 bases from V and 4 bases from J; junction bases left unmatched: 6. The CDR3 consists of 16 residues. Germline V gene data show CDR1 as SGDLS and CDR2 as YYNGEE. Looking up the rest from reference TRBV9 and TRBJ2-3 gives the full variable domain: DSGVTQTPKHLITATGQRVTLRCSPRSGDLSVYWYQQSLDQGLQFLIQYYNGEERAKGNILERFSAQQFPDLHSELNLSSLELGDSALYFCASSVEGLASPDTQYFGPGTRLTVL.

J is TRBJ1-2 and V is TRBV29-1, with D unclear. The germline V gene has CDR1 SQVTM and CDR2 ANQGSEA. The CDR3 contains 13 residues. The V end was cut by 5 bases, the J end by 3 bases, with 13 bases between. The CDR3, as DNA: TGCAGCGTTAATCCGGGAACTCACTATGGCTACACCTTC. Protein product: CSVNPGTHYGYTF.

The genes are TRBV4-3 and TRBJ2-2; no clear D. The CDR3 spans 14 residues. Germline-derived CDR1 and CDR2 are LGHNA and YSLEER. Trimming took 4 bases from V and 0 from J, leaving 6 bases between them. The CDR3 loop is CASSLTANTGELFF. CDR3 nucleotide sequence: TGCGCCAGCAGCCTTACAGCGAACACCGGGGAGCTGTTTTTT.

V is TRBV20-1 and J is TRBJ1-1; no reliable D call. Deletions cut 3 bases from V and 6 bases from J, with 14 bases between. This CDR3 has 13 amino acids. CDR1 DFQATT and CDR2 SNEGSKA come from the germline V gene (reference sequence). In DNA form, the CDR3 reads TGCAGTGCTAGTCGTCGAGGGCGCGCTGAAGCTTTCTTT. It codes for CSASRRGRAEAFF.

The gene calls are TRBV5-1 and TRBJ2-7; TRBD1 agrees at 12 bases. Trimming cost V 5 bases and J 7 bases; bases outside gene matches: 7. Germline V gene lookup returns CDR1 SGHRS and CDR2 YFSETQ. The CDR3 runs to 14 residues. This CDR3 is CASRTGQGAEEQYF. In DNA form, the CDR3 reads TGCGCCAGCAGGACGGGACAGGGGGCAGAGGAGCAGTACTTC.

This clone occurred a few times. The chain links TRBV6-5 to TRBJ2-7; D is perhaps TRBD2 (5 bases). CDR1 MNHEY and CDR2 SVGAGI come from the germline V gene. Trimming took 8 bases from V and 4 from J, leaving 12 bases between them. The CDR3 length is 12 residues. The CDR3 DNA reads as TGTGCCAGCGTGGGCAGCGGATACGAGCAGTACTTC. Translation gives CASVGSGYEQYF.

This clone was seen a handful of times. The V and J genes are TRBV30 and TRBJ1-5; no firm D call. Deletions cut 5 bases from V and 2 bases from J, with 16 bases between. Germline V lookup: CDR1 GTSNPN, CDR2 SVGIG (reference sequence). The CDR3 totals 15 residues. CDR3 sequence: CAWDSPLGGNQPQHF. The CDR3 nucleotides are TGTGCCTGGGATTCCCCTCTTGGGGGCAATCAGCCCCAGCATTTT.

V and J are TRBV6-5 and TRBJ2-7; D is uncertain. The CDR3 covers 10 residues. The V end was cut by 5 bases, the J end by 3 bases, with 2 bases between. The germline gives CDR1 MNHEY, CDR2 SVGAGI. CDR3 DNA: TGTGCCAGCAGTAACTACGAGCAGTACTTC. Translation gives CASSNYEQYF.

A note on this clone: One junction end does not reproduce the germline sequence, and a read error may be involved. The genes are TRBV19 and TRBJ2-7; D unclear. This CDR3 is 13 amino acids long. CDR1 and CDR2 from the germline V gene are LNHDA and SQIVND (reference sequence). CDR3 DNA sequence: TGTGCCAGTAGTTTAGACCGAAACTACGAGCAGTACTTC. Translation gives CASSLDRNYEQYF.

The genes are TRBV9 and TRBJ1-6; the D gene is possibly TRBD1 (6 bases). Germline V gene data show CDR1 as SGDLS and CDR2 as YYNGEE. The CDR3 contains 17 residues. V was cut by 4 bases and J by 7 bases, with 21 bases left in between. CDR3: CASSPQFDRTRNSPLHF. The CDR3, as DNA: TGTGCCAGCAGCCCACAATTCGACAGGACACGGAATTCACCCCTCCACTTT.

V gene TRBV13 combines with J gene TRBJ2-7, with D unresolved. V lost 3 bases, J lost 4 bases, and 7 bases lay in between. CDR1 and CDR2 from the germline V gene are PRHDT and FYEKMQ (reference sequence). The CDR3 spans 12 residues. The CDR3 DNA follows: TGTGCCAGCAGCTTGGGATATTACGAGCAGTACTTC. Protein product: CASSLGYYEQYF.